The 6 T cell receptor beta chains listed next were all sequenced from one sample in a study of Ad26.COV2.S vaccination and SARS-CoV-2 variants (dated by TCRdb to the early 2020s). Taken with the paper, the label for treatment or condition translates to: roughly 18 received Ad26.COV2.S at low or high dose, single or two shots; about 5 received placebo; per-sample allocation not given. For vaccine and placebo recipients, the sequenced repertoires came from samples collected on day 63 after the first injection. The receptor library was made with the immunoSEQ multiplex PCR assay. TCRdb limited this immuneACCESS table to in-frame rearrangements with V and J called. A share of clones is missing; checked studies link under half to unresolved V genes, and the rest is unexplained. Counted in this sample were hundreds of thousands of clones; about 90% of them appeared once. The biggest ten clones account for less than 3.5% of the sample.

The material was peripheral blood, obtained in a trial of Ad26.COV2.S vaccine versus placebo. Receptors were obtained from a person aged 18-65 years who received the Ad26.COV2.S COVID-19 vaccine or a placebo.

This clone was found a few times. The V and J genes are TRBV19 and TRBJ2-7; D unclear. Germline CDR1 is LNHDA and CDR2 is SQIVND (reference sequence). The CDR3 is 14 residues long. Trimming took off 0 bases at V and 2 bases at J, with 8 bases between the two ends. The CDR3 spells CASSIDFFAYEQYF. As DNA, the CDR3 is TGTGCCAGTAGTATAGACTTCTTTGCCTACGAGCAGTACTTC.

The chain uses TRBV18 and TRBJ1-5; D is undetermined. In germline, CDR1 is KGHSH, CDR2 LQKENI. The CDR3 has 15 residues. V shed 3 bases and J shed 7 bases, with 16 bases lying between them. The CDR3 loop reads CASSPGPGMGQPQHF. DNA of the CDR3: TGTGCCAGCTCACCGGGTCCCGGGATGGGACAGCCCCAGCATTTT.

The chain employs TRBV5-8 and TRBJ1-1; no clear D. There are 14 residues in the CDR3. With 6 bases removed from V and 0 bases from J, the gap between germline ends came to 12 bases. Looked up from germline, CDR1 is SGHTS and CDR2 is YDEGEE. The DNA of the CDR3 is TGTGCCAGCAAGCTCGGGAAGATGAACACTGAAGCTTTCTTT. Its translation is CASKLGKMNTEAFF.

The chain uses TRBV7-2 and TRBJ1-2; D ambiguous. CDR3 size: 11 residues. Trimming took off 4 bases at V and 10 bases at J, with 10 bases between the two ends. Germline lookup yields CDR1 SGHTA and CDR2 FQGNSA. The CDR3: CASSSTDFYTF. CDR3 coding DNA: TGTGCCAGCAGCTCGACGGACTTCTACACCTTC.

The chain joins TRBV19 to TRBJ1-1, with D tentatively TRBD1 (5 bases). The CDR3 runs 12 residues. Trimming left V 3 bases short and J 7 bases short, with 9 bases between. CDR1 and CDR2 (germline): LNHDA, SQIVND (reference sequence). The CDR3 nucleotides read TGTGCCAGTAGTATTCGGGGCCTTGAAGCTTTCTTT. Encoded protein: CASSIRGLEAFF.

V gene TRBV6-6 combines with J gene TRBJ1-2; D might be TRBD1 (6 bases). CDR3 length equals 14 residues. V was clipped by 7 bases and J by 4 bases, with 16 bases between them. Germline CDR1 MNHNY, CDR2 SVGAGI (reference sequence). The CDR3 DNA reads TGTGCCAGCAACCCCGGGGGCCCAGTCTATGGCTACACCTTC. The encoded protein is CASNPGGPVYGYTF.